Following are 26 T cell receptor beta chains from one sample sequenced in a study of technical replicates of blood from a handful of donors. The assay was immunoSEQ multiplex PCR, and TCRdb's table has in-frame clones only and misses some. The data contain 70,000 to 90,000 clones, approximately 94% of them singletons. The sample comprised T cells isolated from PBMCs. The receptors shown here come from a human donor in good health.

The chain links TRBV25-1 to TRBJ2-1; D perhaps matches TRBD2 (5 bases). CDR1 and CDR2 from the germline V gene are MGHDK and SYGVNS. This CDR3 region has 13 residues. V dropped 8 bases and J dropped 16 bases, with 24 bases sitting between them. CDR3 sequence reads: CASGTPREAEEFF. The DNA of the CDR3 is TGTGCCAGCGGAACCCCACGGGAAGCGGAAGAATTCTTC.

The chain is built from TRBV4-1 and TRBJ2-7, with 8 bases lining up with TRBD1. The CDR3 loop spans 16 amino acids. Trimming at V came to 0 bases and at J to 3 bases, leaving 7 bases not matched to a gene. Germline V gives CDR1 MGHRA, CDR2 YSYEKL. The CDR3 sequence: CASSQELGQDIYEQYF. CDR3 DNA sequence: TGCGCCAGCAGCCAAGAGTTGGGACAGGACATCTACGAGCAGTACTTC.

The rearrangement joins TRBV6-5 to TRBJ1-2; 8 bases agree with TRBD1. J was trimmed by 5 bases and V by 4 bases; bases with no gene match: 6. The CDR3 is 14 residues long. Germline V gives CDR1 MNHEY, CDR2 SVGAGI. CDR3 bases: TGTGCCAGCAGTTTCAGGGGGCGAACGTATGGCTACACCTTC. Residues: CASSFRGRTYGYTF.

The V call is TRBV28, the J call TRBJ2-1; 12 bases fit TRBD1. This CDR3 spans 17 amino acids. V shed 3 bases and J 4 bases; nucleotides not matched to a gene: 7. Germline V CDR1 and CDR2: MDHEN, SYDVKM. DNA for the CDR3: TGTGCCAGCAGTTTCTCCCGGGACAGGGGGCCTTACAATGAGCAGTTCTTC. Translation gives CASSFSRDRGPYNEQFF.

The chain employs TRBV15 and TRBJ2-3, with D maybe TRBD1 (5 bases). The CDR3 is 14 residues long. CDR1 is LNHNV, CDR2 YYDKDF, per germline (reference sequence). V dropped 5 bases and J dropped 3 bases, with 12 bases sitting between them. The CDR3 region has the DNA TGTGCCACCAGCTACGACAGAGAAACAGATACGCAGTATTTT. Protein sequence: CATSYDRETDTQYF.

The chain joins TRBV6-5 to TRBJ2-2; 9 bases are a match to TRBD1. In germline, CDR1 is MNHEY, CDR2 SVGAGI. V was clipped by 2 bases and J by 3 bases; unmatched bases: 4. CDR3 length equals 16 residues. The CDR3 loop reads CASSYRDRAYTGELFF. The CDR3 region has the DNA TGTGCCAGCAGTTACCGGGACAGGGCATACACCGGGGAGCTGTTTTTT.

This chain links TRBV4-1 with TRBJ1-2; possible D gene TRBD1, 5 bases. Deletions cut 2 bases from V and 0 bases from J, with 16 bases between. The germline gives CDR1 MGHRA, CDR2 YSYEKL. This CDR3 region has 17 residues. The CDR3 DNA reads TGCGCCAGCAGCCAAAGCGAGGCCGGGGGAACTAACTATGGCTACACCTTC. Amino acids: CASSQSEAGGTNYGYTF.

V and J are TRBV14 and TRBJ1-2; TRBD1 matches 7 bases. Germline-derived CDR1 and CDR2 are SGHDN and FVKESK. V trimming: 0 bases; J trimming: 8 bases; junction bases outside the gene matches: 9. There are 15 residues in the CDR3. The CDR3 DNA is TGTGCCAGCAGCCAAGAGCTCCTGACAGGGAAGGGCTACACCTTC. Protein product: CASSQELLTGKGYTF.

J is TRBJ2-5 and V is TRBV5-1; perhaps D is TRBD1 or TRBD2 (12 bases each). The CDR3 has 20 residues. Germline CDR1 reads SGHRS; CDR2 reads YFSETQ. V was cut by 4 bases and J by 3 bases, with 31 bases left in between. In DNA, the CDR3 is TGCGCCAGCAGCGGGGACAGGGGGCCCCGTACTAGCGGGAGGAAAGAGACCCAGTACTTC. It codes for CASSGDRGPRTSGRKETQYF. The variable domain in full, with the rest retrieved from reference TRBV5-1 and TRBJ2-5, is KAGVTQTPRYLIKTRGQQVTLSCSPISGHRSVSWYQQTPGQGLQFLFEYFSETQRNKGNFPGRFSGRQFSNSRSEMNVSTLELGDSALYLCASSGDRGPRTSGRKETQYFGPGTRLLVL.

The CDR3 loop reads CASSTNGIQDGDEQFF. The CDR3 bases are TGTGCCAGCAGTACGAATGGGATACAGGACGGCGATGAGCAGTTCTTC. This chain connects TRBV28 to TRBJ2-1, with D perhaps matching TRBD1 (5 bases). With 5 bases removed from V and 8 bases from J, the gap between germline ends came to 22 bases. Germline assignment: CDR1 MDHEN and CDR2 SYDVKM. This CDR3 region has 16 residues.

The V and J genes are TRBV28 and TRBJ2-1, with 7 bases matching TRBD2. The germline V gene has CDR1 MDHEN and CDR2 SYDVKM. The ends lost 5 bases at V and 0 bases at J; junction bases unmatched: 7. This CDR3 comprises 16 residues. CDR3 loop: CASSKPRGSSYNEQFF. The CDR3, as DNA: TGTGCCAGCAGTAAGCCGCGGGGGAGCTCCTACAATGAGCAGTTCTTC.

CDR3 bases: TGTGCCAGCAGTTTGGGACAGGGGGTTTCCTACGAGCAGTACTTC. Protein: CASSLGQGVSYEQYF. The rearrangement links TRBV27 to TRBJ2-7, with 11 bases matching TRBD1. V lost 3 bases, J lost 1 base, and 2 bases stayed unmatched. CDR1 and CDR2 (germline): MNHEY, SMNVEV (reference sequence). The CDR3 is made up of 15 amino acids.

The CDR3 bases are TGCGCCAGCAGCACCCAGGGCAATGAGCAGTTCTTC. The encoded protein is CASSTQGNEQFF. The V gene is TRBV5-1, the J gene TRBJ2-1, with D possibly matching TRBD1 (5 bases). The germline V and J ends were trimmed by 4 bases and 6 bases, with 8 bases remaining between them. This CDR3 spans 12 amino acids. Germline V gene sequence: CDR1 SGHRS, CDR2 YFSETQ.

This clone was counted a single time. The rearrangement joins TRBV29-1 to TRBJ2-7; D is uncertain. CDR1 and CDR2 (germline): SQVTM, ANQGSEA. The CDR3 length is 12 residues. V lost 4 bases to trimming and J lost 6 bases, with 13 bases between them. The CDR3 region has the DNA TGCAGCGTTGGGATCGATACGGGCGAGCAGTACTTC. The encoded protein is CSVGIDTGEQYF.

The chain has TRBV7-9 and TRBJ2-7; D is undetermined. The ends were cut back, 6 bases at V and 0 bases at J, with 12 bases in the middle. CDR3 length: 14 residues. Germline V gene data show CDR1 as SEHNR and CDR2 as FQNEAQ (reference sequence). In nucleotides, the CDR3 is TGTGCCAGCAGACCTATAACCGCCTCCTACGAGCAGTACTTC. Its protein product is CASRPITASYEQYF.

The rearrangement joins TRBV4-1 to TRBJ1-4, with 8 positions matching TRBD1. The CDR3 consists of 15 residues. V gave up 1 base and J gave up 8 bases; unmatched junction bases: 6. Germline CDR1 is MGHRA and CDR2 is YSYEKL. The CDR3 nucleotides read TGCGCCAGCAGCCAAGGGACAGGGTGGAGAGAAAAACTGTTTTTT. Protein product: CASSQGTGWREKLFF.

This clone was counted between two and nine times. The chain couples TRBV5-4 to TRBJ2-7, with 10 bases lining up with TRBD1. Germline CDR1 SGHNT, CDR2 YYREEE (reference sequence). This CDR3 region has 15 residues. V lost 4 bases to trimming and J lost 3 bases; unmatched junction nucleotides: 7. The CDR3 DNA reads TGTGCCAGCAGCCGGCCCGGGACAGGGGACTACGAGCAGTACTTC. Its protein is CASSRPGTGDYEQYF.

The genes are TRBV27 and TRBJ2-7, with 7 nucleotides matching TRBD2. The ends lost 0 bases at V and 3 bases at J; junction bases unmatched: 8. This CDR3 is built from 16 residues. Germline V lookup: CDR1 MNHEY, CDR2 SMNVEV (reference sequence). The CDR3 DNA is TGTGCCAGCAGTTTATCACCCGGACTAGTCTACTACGAGCAGTACTTC. Translating gives CASSLSPGLVYYEQYF.

CDR3 sequence reads: CATQGQLNTEAFF. The CDR3 region has the DNA TGTGCCACCCAAGGACAGCTGAACACTGAAGCTTTCTTT. V and J are TRBV10-3 and TRBJ1-1, with D perhaps matching TRBD1 (6 bases). V dropped 10 bases and J dropped 0 bases, with 12 bases sitting between them. The CDR3 is 13 residues long. Germline assignment: CDR1 ENHRY and CDR2 SYGVKD.

The chain combines TRBV5-1 with TRBJ2-3, with D hard to call. Trimming shortened V by 4 bases and J by 0 bases, and 3 bases separated the two germline ends. This CDR3 has 12 amino acids. Germline CDR1 reads SGHRS; CDR2 reads YFSETQ. CDR3 in DNA: TGCGCCAGCAGCCGGAGCACAGATACGCAGTATTTT. Protein sequence: CASSRSTDTQYF.

This chain joins TRBV6-1 and TRBJ1-1; no reliable D call. Looked up from germline, CDR1 is MNHNS and CDR2 is SASEGT. This CDR3 is 14 amino acids long. V was pared by 1 base and J by 4 bases, with 10 bases between. Here the CDR3 reads CASSEGREFTEAFF. The CDR3 nucleotides read TGTGCCAGCAGTGAAGGGCGGGAGTTCACTGAAGCTTTCTTT.

The V call is TRBV30, the J call TRBJ2-5, with D possibly TRBD2 on 5 matching bases. The germline CDR1 and CDR2 sequences are GTSNPN and SVGIG (reference sequence). Trimming left V 1 base short and J 10 bases short, with 16 bases between. The CDR3 contains 13 residues. The CDR3 DNA reads as TGTGCCTGGAGTGGACTAACGGCGAGCGACCAGTACTTC. Encoded protein: CAWSGLTASDQYF.

V gene TRBV27 combines with J gene TRBJ2-7, with 7 bases matching TRBD2. Germline trimming cut 5 bases from V and 2 bases from J; bases unmatched to any gene: 6. The CDR3 is 14 amino acids. From germline, CDR1 is MNHEY and CDR2 SMNVEV (reference sequence). The CDR3 DNA is TGTGCCAGCAGTCCTATAGCGGGTACCTACGAGCAGTACTTC. It specifies CASSPIAGTYEQYF.

V gene TRBV5-6 combines with J gene TRBJ2-3; 7 bases are shared with TRBD2. Trimming at V came to 3 bases and at J to 3 bases, leaving 10 bases not matched to a gene. This CDR3 region has 16 residues. Per germline, CDR1 SGHDT and CDR2 YYEEEE. The CDR3 region is CASSSWASGTTDTQYF. The CDR3 region has the DNA TGTGCCAGCAGCTCCTGGGCAAGCGGGACTACAGATACGCAGTATTTT.

The chain couples TRBV11-2 to TRBJ2-1; 12 bases line up with TRBD2. Germline V gene sequence: CDR1 SGHAT, CDR2 FQNNGV. V dropped 5 bases and J dropped 7; count of bases not matched to a gene: 9. The CDR3 consists of 16 residues. CDR3 bases: TGTGCCAGCAGCCCTAGACTAGCGGGAGACTTAAATGAGCAGTTCTTC. Translation gives CASSPRLAGDLNEQFF.

V is TRBV25-1 and J is TRBJ2-1; D ambiguous. Germline V gene sequence: CDR1 MGHDK, CDR2 SYGVNS. The length of the CDR3 is 12 residues. Trimming took off 5 bases at V and 10 bases at J, with 12 bases between the two ends. CDR3 in DNA: TGTGCCAGCAGTACTACCAATTGGGAGCAGTTCTTC. Translated: CASSTTNWEQFF.